This T cell receptor (beta chain) was sequenced in a study of T cells in Graves' hyperthyroidism and ophthalmopathy. The study, taken as a whole, reports: By a 13 V-J model, ophthalmopathy was set apart from stable hyperthyroidism. Among clonotypes expanded in thyroid above 0.001, most were also found in blood.

Using RNA transcripts as the source, TCR beta CDR3 regions were amplified. With the HTBI primer set, the TCR CDR3 went through a first round of RT-PCR. TCRdb redid the calling of the multiplex PCR reads with MiXCR, one entry per CDR3 protein. This table holds more than 450,000 distinct CDR3 sequences, 12% to 15% found once. This clonotype has at least ten counts. As yet, its antigen is unknown. Fresh peripheral blood, roughly 10 ml of it, supplied the PBMCs. Germline-derived CDR1 and CDR2 are ENHRY and SYGVKD. Trimming took 4 bases from V and 4 from J, leaving 10 bases between them. The CDR3 runs 13 residues.

This chain joins TRBV10-3 and TRBJ1-1; D uncertain. The receptor was derived from a woman aged 40 to 50 with Graves' hyperthyroidism. Material for sequencing was blood. CDR3 loop: CAISGEPSTEAFF. In DNA, the CDR3 is TGTGCCATCAGTGGAGAGCCAAGCACTGAAGCTTTCTTT.